This T cell receptor beta chain was sequenced during a study of blood T cells in healthy people across ages. This CDR3 spans 15 amino acids. V shed 0 bases and J shed 4 bases, with 11 bases lying between them. Germline-derived CDR1 and CDR2 are MGHRA and YSYEKL. Using a J-beta primer mix together with a sample-barcoded 5' primer, a second PCR was run for roughly 6 to 12 cycles. TCRdb processed the 5' RACE reads anew with MiXCR; each CDR3 protein has one entry. The sample has about 1.5 million distinct CDR3 sequences; about 45% are singletons. This TCR derives from a woman younger than 30 in good health. Material for sequencing was blood. V is TRBV4-1 and J is TRBJ2-3; D unresolved. CDR3 loop: CASSQDTVISDTQYF. The CDR3 DNA follows: TGCGCCAGCAGCCAAGATACGGTGATCTCAGATACGCAGTATTTT.